This T cell receptor (beta chain) is drawn from a study of shared clonotypes between healthy human individuals. Findings of the study overall: Several donors held 4.5% to 5% of naive CD4 clonotypes in common.

As concerns this clone: Its antigen is unknown.

This CDR3 region has 13 residues. Trimming took 6 bases from V and 2 from J; bases not matched to a gene: 4. Per the germline V gene, CDR1 is MNHNS and CDR2 is SASEGT. Here immunoSEQ multiplex PCR was the method, and the copy in TCRdb shows in-frame clones only, minus some. The sample lists 600,000 to 750,000 clones, roughly 72% occurring once. CD4+ cells yielded CD45RA+ naive and CD45RA-negative memory subsets. The TCR comes from a woman aged 30 to 39 in good health. Sequenced: memory CD4+ T cells sorted from blood. The subset here: CD45RA-negative fraction. This chain links TRBV6-1 with TRBJ2-7; 7 nucleotides line up with TRBD1. DNA for the CDR3: TGTGCCAGCAGGTTGACAGGGCCCTACGAGCAGTACTTC. Translating gives CASRLTGPYEQYF.